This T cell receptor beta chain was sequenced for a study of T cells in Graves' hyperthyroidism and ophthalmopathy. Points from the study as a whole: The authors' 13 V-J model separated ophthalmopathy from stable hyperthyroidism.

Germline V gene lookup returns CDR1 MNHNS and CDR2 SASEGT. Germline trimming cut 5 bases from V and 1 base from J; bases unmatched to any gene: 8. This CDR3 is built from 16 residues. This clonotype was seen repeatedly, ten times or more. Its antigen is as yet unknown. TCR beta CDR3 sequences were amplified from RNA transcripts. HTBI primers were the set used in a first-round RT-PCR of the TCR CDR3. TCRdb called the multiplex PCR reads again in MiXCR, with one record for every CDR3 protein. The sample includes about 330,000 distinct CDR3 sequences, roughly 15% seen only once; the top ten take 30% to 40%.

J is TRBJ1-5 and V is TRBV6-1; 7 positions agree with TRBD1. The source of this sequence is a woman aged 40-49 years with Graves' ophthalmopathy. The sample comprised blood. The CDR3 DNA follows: TGTGCCAGCAGTCCACAGGGGTTGTGGAGCAATCAGCCCCAGCATTTT. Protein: CASSPQGLWSNQPQHF.